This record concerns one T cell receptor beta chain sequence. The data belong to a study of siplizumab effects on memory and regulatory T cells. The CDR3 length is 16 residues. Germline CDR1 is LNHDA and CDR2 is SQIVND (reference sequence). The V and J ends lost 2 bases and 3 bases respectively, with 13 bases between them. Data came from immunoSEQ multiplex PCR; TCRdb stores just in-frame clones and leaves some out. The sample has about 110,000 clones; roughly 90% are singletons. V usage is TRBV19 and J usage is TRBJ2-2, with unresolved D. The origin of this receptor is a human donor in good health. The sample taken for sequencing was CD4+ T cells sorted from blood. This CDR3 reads CASSIKMGWDTGELFF. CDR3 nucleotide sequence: TGTGCCAGTAGTATAAAGATGGGATGGGACACCGGGGAGCTGTTTTTT.